This TCR beta chain originates from a study of siplizumab effects on memory and regulatory T cells (dated by TCRdb to between 2018 and 2021). For the wider study: The study looked at the effect of siplizumab, an anti-CD2 antibody, on alloreactive T-cell subsets in allogeneic mixed lymphocyte reactions made from human PBMCs.

Study-wide conclusions, independent of this receptor: Sequences below about 10^-5 frequency were poorly captured, so only a minor fraction of alloreactive clones could be mapped to unstimulated subsets. The suppressive function of proliferating Tregs from siplizumab cultures was not functionally confirmed. Among mappable alloreactive CD4+ clones, an average Treg-derived fraction of about 69% was observed with siplizumab, compared with roughly 27% in control reactions. The cumulative frequency of alloreactive sequences that could be traced back to unstimulated CD4+ memory T cells was significantly reduced by siplizumab. About 80-96% of proliferating CD4+ or CD8+ clones could not be given a naive or memory phenotype. Unstimulated naive T cells appeared more diverse than memory T cells, and naive cells seemed to contribute substantially to the alloresponse.

As encoded in the germline V gene (reference sequence), CDR1 is MNHEY while CDR2 is SMNVEV. There are 17 amino acids in the CDR3, from cysteine to phenylalanine inclusive. The read is trimmed to its CDR3 DNA, 51 bases read in frame from base 1. Trimmed from V: 3 bases; trimmed from J: 0 bases; junction bases lacking a gene match: 5. Sorted unstimulated T cells and proliferating T cells recovered from mixed lymphocyte reactions underwent TCRbeta CDR3 sequencing. Fresh whole blood from approximately ten HLA-typed healthy donors was used to isolate PBMCs. Of note for this clone: Its binding antigen is unknown. No clone much larger than this one lies a single base away; base qualities are absent.

The library came from the immunoSEQ multiplex PCR assay. The deep sequencing platform assayed roughly 10^5 TCR templates per sample. Genomic DNA extracted from sorted T cells was the material used for TCRbeta CDR3 sequencing. As for the authors' bioinformatics: The R programming language was used for clonal analysis of TCRbeta CDR3 data. Alloreactive CD4+ and CD8+ clones were identified by comparing unstimulated samples to CFSE-low samples taken after the reaction. By matching sequences to the repertoires of sorted unstimulated Treg and non-Treg cells, each alloreactive CD4+ clone was assigned a regulatory or non-regulatory origin. TCRdb limited this immuneACCESS table to in-frame rearrangements with V and J called. A share of clones is missing; checked studies link under half to unresolved V genes, and the rest is unexplained. That table gives V, J and clone size, and the DNA gave D and trimming. This sample has 55,000 to 70,000 clones in its table, and approximately 95% of those were observed once. Roughly two fifths of the sample comes from the top ten.

Sequencing was done on a sample of CD8+ T cells sorted from blood. The rearranged segments are TRBV27 and TRBJ1-6, and 7 bases in between align with TRBD1. The TCR sequence derives from a human donor in good health. The CDR3 corresponds to CASSFSRDSSYNSPLHF. In nucleotides, the sequence is TGTGCCAGCAGTTTTTCGCGGGACAGCTCCTATAATTCACCCCTCCACTTT.